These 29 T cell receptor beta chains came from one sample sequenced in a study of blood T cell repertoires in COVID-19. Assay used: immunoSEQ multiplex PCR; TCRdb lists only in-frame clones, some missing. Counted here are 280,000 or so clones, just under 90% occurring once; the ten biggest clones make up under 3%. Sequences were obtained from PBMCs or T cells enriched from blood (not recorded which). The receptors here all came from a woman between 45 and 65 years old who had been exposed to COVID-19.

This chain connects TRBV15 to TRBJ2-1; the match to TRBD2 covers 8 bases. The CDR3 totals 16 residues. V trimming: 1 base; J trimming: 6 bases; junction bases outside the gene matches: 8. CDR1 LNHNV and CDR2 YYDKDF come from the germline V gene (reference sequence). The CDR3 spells CATSRGGLELFNEQFF. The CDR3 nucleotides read TGTGCCACCAGCAGAGGGGGACTAGAGCTATTCAATGAGCAGTTCTTC.

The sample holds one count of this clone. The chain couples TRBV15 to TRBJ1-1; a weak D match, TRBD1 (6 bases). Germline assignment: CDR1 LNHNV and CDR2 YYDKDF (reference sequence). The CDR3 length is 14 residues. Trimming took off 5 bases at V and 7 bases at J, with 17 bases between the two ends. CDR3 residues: CATSLRQAFSEAFF. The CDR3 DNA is TGTGCCACCAGCTTAAGACAGGCCTTCAGTGAAGCTTTCTTT.

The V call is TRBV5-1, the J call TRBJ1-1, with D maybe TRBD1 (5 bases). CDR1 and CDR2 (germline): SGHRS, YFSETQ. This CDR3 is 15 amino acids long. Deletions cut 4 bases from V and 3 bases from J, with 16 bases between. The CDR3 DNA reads TGCGCCAGCAGCCCCCCGCAGGGAAGGCACACTGAAGCTTTCTTT. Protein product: CASSPPQGRHTEAFF.

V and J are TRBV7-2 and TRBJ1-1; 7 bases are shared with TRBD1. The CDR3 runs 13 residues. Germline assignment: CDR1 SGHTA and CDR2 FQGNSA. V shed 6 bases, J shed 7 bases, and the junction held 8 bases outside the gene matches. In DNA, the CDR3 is TGTGCCAGCAGTCAAGACAGGGTGGGTGAAGCTTTCTTT. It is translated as CASSQDRVGEAFF.

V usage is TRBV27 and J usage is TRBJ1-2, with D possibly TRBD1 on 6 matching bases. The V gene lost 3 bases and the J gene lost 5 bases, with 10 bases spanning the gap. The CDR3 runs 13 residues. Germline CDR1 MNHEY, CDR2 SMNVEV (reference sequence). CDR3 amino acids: CASSFRGSYGYTF. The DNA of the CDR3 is TGTGCCAGCAGTTTCAGGGGCAGTTATGGCTACACCTTC.

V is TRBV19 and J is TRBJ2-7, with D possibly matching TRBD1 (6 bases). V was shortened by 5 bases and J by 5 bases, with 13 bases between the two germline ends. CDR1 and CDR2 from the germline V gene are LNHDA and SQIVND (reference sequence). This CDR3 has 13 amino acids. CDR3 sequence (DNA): TGTGCCAGTAGTCCCACAGGGAGCGACGAGCAGTACTTC. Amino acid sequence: CASSPTGSDEQYF.

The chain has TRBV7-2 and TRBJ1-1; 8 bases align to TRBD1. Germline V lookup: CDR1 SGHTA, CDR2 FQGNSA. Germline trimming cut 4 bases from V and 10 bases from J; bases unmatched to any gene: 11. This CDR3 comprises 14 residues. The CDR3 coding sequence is TGTGCCAGCAGCTCCGACAGGGGAGGATTAGTAGCTTTCTTT. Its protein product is CASSSDRGGLVAFF.

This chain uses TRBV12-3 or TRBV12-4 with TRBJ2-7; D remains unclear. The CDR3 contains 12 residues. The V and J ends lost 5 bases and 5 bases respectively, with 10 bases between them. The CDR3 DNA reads TGTGCCAGCAGTCCACATTTAAACGAGCAGTACTTC. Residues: CASSPHLNEQYF.

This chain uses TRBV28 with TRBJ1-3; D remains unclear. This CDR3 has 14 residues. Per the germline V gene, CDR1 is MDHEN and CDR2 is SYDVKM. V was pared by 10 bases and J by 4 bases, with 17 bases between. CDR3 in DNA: TGTGCCATTACAGTCACCAAGGCCGGAAACACCATATATTTT. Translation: CAITVTKAGNTIYF. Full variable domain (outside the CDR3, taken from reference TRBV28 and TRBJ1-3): DVKVTQSSRYLVKRTGEKVFLECVQDMDHENMFWYRQDPGLGLRLIYFSYDVKMKEKGDIPEGYSVSREKKERFSLILESASTNQTSMYLCAITVTKAGNTIYFGEGSWLTVV.

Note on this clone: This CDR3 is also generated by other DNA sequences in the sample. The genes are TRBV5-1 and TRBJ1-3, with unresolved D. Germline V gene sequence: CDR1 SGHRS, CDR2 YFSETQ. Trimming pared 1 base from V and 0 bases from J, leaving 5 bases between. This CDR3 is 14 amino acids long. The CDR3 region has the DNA TGCGCCAGCAGCTTGACCGGCTCTGGAAACACCATATATTTT. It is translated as CASSLTGSGNTIYF.

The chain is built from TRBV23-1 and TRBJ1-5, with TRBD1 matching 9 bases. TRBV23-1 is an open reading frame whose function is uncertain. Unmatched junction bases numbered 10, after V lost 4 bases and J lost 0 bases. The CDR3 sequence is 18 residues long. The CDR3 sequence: CASSPGQGKKYSNQPQHF. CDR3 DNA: TGCGCCAGCAGTCCCGGACAGGGGAAGAAATATAGCAATCAGCCCCAGCATTTT.

This chain's CDR3 is CASSLSVNTGANEKLFF. In DNA, the CDR3 is TGTGCCAGCAGCTTGTCCGTAAATACAGGGGCTAATGAAAAACTGTTTTTT. This chain connects TRBV7-9 to TRBJ1-4; TRBD1 aligns across 7 bases. Losses at the gene ends were 3 bases for V and 3 bases for J; bases not matched to a gene: 10. Germline V gives CDR1 SEHNR, CDR2 FQNEAQ (reference sequence). The length of the CDR3 is 17 residues. The full variable domain, its missing parts supplied by reference TRBV7-9 and TRBJ1-4, is DTGVSQNPRHKITKRGQNVTFRCDPISEHNRLYWYRQTLGQGPEFLTYFQNEAQLEKSRLLSDRFSAERPKGSFSTLEIQRTEQGDSAMYLCASSLSVNTGANEKLFFGSGTQLSVL.

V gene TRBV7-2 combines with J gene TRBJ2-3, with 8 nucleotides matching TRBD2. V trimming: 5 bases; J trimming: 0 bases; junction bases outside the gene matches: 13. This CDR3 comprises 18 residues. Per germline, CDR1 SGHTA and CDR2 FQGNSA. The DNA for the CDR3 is TGTGCCAGCAGCCCACGGACCGGGGGGGAATCTAGCACAGATACGCAGTATTTT. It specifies CASSPRTGGESSTDTQYF.

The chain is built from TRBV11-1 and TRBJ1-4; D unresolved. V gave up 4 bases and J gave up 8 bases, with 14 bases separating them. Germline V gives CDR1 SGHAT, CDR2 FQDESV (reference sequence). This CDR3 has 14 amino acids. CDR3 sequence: CASSSRGVVEKLFF. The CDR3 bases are TGTGCCAGCAGCTCGAGAGGTGTTGTCGAAAAACTGTTTTTT.

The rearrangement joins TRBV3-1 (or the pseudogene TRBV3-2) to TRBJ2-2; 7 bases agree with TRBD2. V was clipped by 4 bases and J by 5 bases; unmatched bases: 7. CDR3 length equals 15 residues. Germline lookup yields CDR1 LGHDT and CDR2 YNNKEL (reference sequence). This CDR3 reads CASSRGRVLTGELFF. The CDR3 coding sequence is TGTGCCAGCAGCCGAGGGAGGGTATTGACCGGGGAGCTGTTTTTT.

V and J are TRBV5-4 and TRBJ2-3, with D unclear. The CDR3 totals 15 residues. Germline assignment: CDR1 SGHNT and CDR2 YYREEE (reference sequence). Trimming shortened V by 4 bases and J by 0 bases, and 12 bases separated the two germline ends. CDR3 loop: CASSPSWASTDTQYF. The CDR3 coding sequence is TGTGCCAGCAGCCCAAGTTGGGCTAGCACAGATACGCAGTATTTT.

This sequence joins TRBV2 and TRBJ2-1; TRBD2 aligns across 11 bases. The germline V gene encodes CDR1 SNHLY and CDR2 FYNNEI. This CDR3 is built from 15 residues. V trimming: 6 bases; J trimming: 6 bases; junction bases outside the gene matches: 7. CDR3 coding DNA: TGTGCCAGCAGCGCCCTAGCGGGGGGCTTCAATGAGCAGTTCTTC. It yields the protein CASSALAGGFNEQFF.

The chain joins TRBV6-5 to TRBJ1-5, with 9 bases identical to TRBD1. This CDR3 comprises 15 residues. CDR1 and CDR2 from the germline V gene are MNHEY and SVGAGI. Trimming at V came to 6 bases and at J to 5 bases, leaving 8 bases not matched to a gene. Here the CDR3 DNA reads TGTGCCAGCAGCGACGCGGGACAGGGAGATCAGCCCCAGCATTTT. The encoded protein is CASSDAGQGDQPQHF.

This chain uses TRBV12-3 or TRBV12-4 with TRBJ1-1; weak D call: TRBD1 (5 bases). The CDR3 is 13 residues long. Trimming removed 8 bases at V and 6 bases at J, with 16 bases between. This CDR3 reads CASHKGGGAEAFF. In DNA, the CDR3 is TGTGCCAGCCATAAGGGCGGGGGGGCTGAAGCTTTCTTT.

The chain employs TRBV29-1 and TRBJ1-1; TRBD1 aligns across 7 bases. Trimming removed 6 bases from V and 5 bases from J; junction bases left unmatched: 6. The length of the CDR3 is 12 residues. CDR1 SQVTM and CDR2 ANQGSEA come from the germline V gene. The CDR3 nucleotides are TGCAGCGTGTCTGAACAGGGGACTGAAGCTTTCTTT. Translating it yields CSVSEQGTEAFF.

CDR3 nucleotide sequence: TGTGCCAGCAGCCCACAACTAGCGGGGGCCCTAGACAATGAGCAGTTCTTC. It is translated as CASSPQLAGALDNEQFF. This chain joins TRBV7-2 and TRBJ2-1; TRBD2 matches 11 bases. This CDR3 has 17 residues. V was clipped by 5 bases and J by 5 bases; unmatched bases: 11. Looked up from germline, CDR1 is SGHTA and CDR2 is FQGNSA. The full variable domain, its missing parts supplied by reference TRBV7-2 and TRBJ2-1, is GAGVSQSPSNKVTEKGKDVELRCDPISGHTALYWYRQSLGQGLEFLIYFQGNSAPDKSGLPSDRFSAERTGGSVSTLTIQRTQQEDSAVYLCASSPQLAGALDNEQFFGPGTRLTVL.

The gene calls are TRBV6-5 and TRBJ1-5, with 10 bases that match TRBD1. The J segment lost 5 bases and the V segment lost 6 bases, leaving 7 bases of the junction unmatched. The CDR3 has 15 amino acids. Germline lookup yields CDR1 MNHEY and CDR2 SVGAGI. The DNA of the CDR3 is TGTGCCAGCAGAGAGACAGGGGGCATAGATCAGCCCCAGCATTTT. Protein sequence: CASRETGGIDQPQHF.

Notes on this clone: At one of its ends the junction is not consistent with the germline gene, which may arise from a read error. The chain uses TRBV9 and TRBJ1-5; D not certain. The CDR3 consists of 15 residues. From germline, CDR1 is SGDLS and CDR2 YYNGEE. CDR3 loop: CASSARAHSDQPQHF. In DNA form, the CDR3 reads TGTGCCAGCAGCGCCCGGGCCCATAGCGATCAGCCCCAGCATTTT.

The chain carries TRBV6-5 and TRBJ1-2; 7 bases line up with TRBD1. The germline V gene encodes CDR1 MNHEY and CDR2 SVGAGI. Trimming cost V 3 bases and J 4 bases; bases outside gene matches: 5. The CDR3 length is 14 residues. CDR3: CASSYNTGVYGYTF. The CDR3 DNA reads TGTGCCAGCAGTTATAACACAGGGGTCTATGGCTACACCTTC.

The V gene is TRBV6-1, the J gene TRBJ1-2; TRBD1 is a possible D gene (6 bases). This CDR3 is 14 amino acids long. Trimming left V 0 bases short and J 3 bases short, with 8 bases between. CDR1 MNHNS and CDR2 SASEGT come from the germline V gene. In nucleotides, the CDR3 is TGTGCCAGCAGTGAAGCTCAGGGGTACTATGGCTACACCTTC. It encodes CASSEAQGYYGYTF.

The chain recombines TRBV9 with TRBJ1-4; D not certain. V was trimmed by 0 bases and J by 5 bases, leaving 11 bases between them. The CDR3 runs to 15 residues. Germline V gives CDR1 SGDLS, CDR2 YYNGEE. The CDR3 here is CASSVGPVPNEKLFF. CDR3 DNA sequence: TGTGCCAGCAGCGTAGGCCCAGTCCCGAATGAAAAACTGTTTTTT.

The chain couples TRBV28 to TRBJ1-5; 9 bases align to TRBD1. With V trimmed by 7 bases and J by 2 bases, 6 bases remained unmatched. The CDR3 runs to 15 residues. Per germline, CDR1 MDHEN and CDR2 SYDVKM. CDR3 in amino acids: CASTPGQGRNQPQHF. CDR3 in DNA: TGTGCCAGCACCCCGGGACAGGGACGCAATCAGCCCCAGCATTTT.

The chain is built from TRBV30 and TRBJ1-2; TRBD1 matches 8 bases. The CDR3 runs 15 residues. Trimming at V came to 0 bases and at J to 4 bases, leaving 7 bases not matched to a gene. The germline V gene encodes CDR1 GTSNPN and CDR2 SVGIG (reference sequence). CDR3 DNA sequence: TGTGCCTGGAGTGTACAGGGCAGGGGGCCCTATGGCTACACCTTC. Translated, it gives CAWSVQGRGPYGYTF. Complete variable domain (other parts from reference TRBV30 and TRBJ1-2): SQTIHQWPATLVQPVGSPLSLECTVEGTSNPNLYWYRQAAGRGLQLLFYSVGIGQISSEVPQNLSASRPQDRQFILSSKKLLLSDSGFYLCAWSVQGRGPYGYTFGSGTRLTVV.

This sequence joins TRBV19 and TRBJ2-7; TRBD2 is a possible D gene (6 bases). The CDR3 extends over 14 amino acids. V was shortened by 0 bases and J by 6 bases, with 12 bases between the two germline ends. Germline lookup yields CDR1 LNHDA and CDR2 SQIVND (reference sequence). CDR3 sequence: CASSIELAGSEQYF. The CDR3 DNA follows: TGTGCCAGTAGTATAGAACTAGCAGGGAGCGAGCAGTACTTC. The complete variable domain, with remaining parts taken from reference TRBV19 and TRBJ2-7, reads DGGITQSPKYLFRKEGQNVTLSCEQNLNHDAMYWYRQDPGQGLRLIYYSQIVNDFQKGDIAEGYSVSREKKESFPLTVTSAQKNPTAFYLCASSIELAGSEQYFGPGTRLTVT.